The 8 T cell receptor beta chains in this list originate from one sample, sequenced in a study of T cell repertoires in cytomegalovirus infection. MiXCR, run by TCRdb on the reads, gives a single entry per CDR3 protein. Here the sample spans around 770,000 distinct CDR3 sequences, approximately 32% being singletons. No antigen has been identified for these receptors. Sequencing used cultured CD8+ T cells from PBMCs, obtained from culture after CMV antigen stimulation. Every receptor here comes from a human donor in good health (CMV status not recorded). Some clones in this sample may be carry-over from other donors' samples.

This chain connects TRBV7-2 to TRBJ1-1, with D tentatively TRBD1 (5 bases). The CDR3 runs 13 residues. V lost 1 base and J lost 8, with 11 bases in between. Germline V lookup: CDR1 SGHTA, CDR2 FQGNSA. The CDR3 spells CASSLDRTTEAFF. As DNA, the CDR3 is TGTGCCAGCAGCTTAGACAGGACAACCGAAGCTTTCTTT.

The V call is TRBV27, the J call TRBJ1-2, with D possibly matching TRBD1 (5 bases). The germline CDR1 and CDR2 sequences are MNHEY and SMNVEV (reference sequence). Trimming removed 3 bases from V and 1 base from J, with 15 bases in between. This CDR3 has 16 amino acids. The CDR3 DNA reads as TGTGCCAGCAGTTTGCGCCAGGGCAGGGTTAACTATGGCTACACCTTC. Amino acids: CASSLRQGRVNYGYTF.

The chain employs TRBV6-6 and TRBJ2-5; D is uncertain. This CDR3 contains 15 residues. V lost 0 bases to trimming and J lost 0 bases, with 8 bases between them. The germline CDR1 and CDR2 sequences are MNHNY and SVGAGI (reference sequence). In DNA form, the CDR3 reads TGTGCCAGCAGTTACTCTCCTCCAGACCAAGAGACCCAGTACTTC. It yields the protein CASSYSPPDQETQYF.

This chain links TRBV11-2 with TRBJ2-7; TRBD1 matches at 11 bases. The CDR3 length is 16 residues. With V trimmed by 8 bases and J by 1 base, 10 bases remained unmatched. CDR1 is SGHAT and CDR2 is FQNNGV in the germline V gene. The CDR3 DNA reads TGTGCCAGCCGGTGGTGGGACAGGGGGGAATCCTACGAGCAGTACTTC. Its translation: CASRWWDRGESYEQYF. Filled out from reference TRBV11-2 and TRBJ2-7, the complete variable domain reads EAGVAQSPRYKIIEKRQSVAFWCNPISGHATLYWYQQILGQGPKLLIQFQNNGVVDDSQLPKDRFSAERLKGVDSTLKIQPAKLEDSAVYLCASRWWDRGESYEQYFGPGTRLTVT.

This sequence joins TRBV11-2 and TRBJ1-5; D gene uncertain. The CDR3 loop spans 13 amino acids. V dropped 1 base and J dropped 5 bases, with 6 bases sitting between them. Germline V gene sequence: CDR1 SGHAT, CDR2 FQNNGV. CDR3 nucleotide sequence: TGTGCCAGCAGCTTAGGACCGCATCAGCCCCAGCATTTT. It codes for CASSLGPHQPQHF.

The chain links TRBV25-1 to TRBJ1-1; D perhaps matches TRBD1 (5 bases). Germline CDR1 reads MGHDK; CDR2 reads SYGVNS. This CDR3 spans 13 amino acids. V was shortened by 1 base and J by 6 bases, with 9 bases between the two germline ends. The CDR3 loop reads CASSELGTAEAFF. The CDR3 coding sequence is TGTGCCAGCAGTGAATTGGGGACCGCTGAAGCTTTCTTT. The variable domain in full, with the rest retrieved from reference TRBV25-1 and TRBJ1-1, is EADIYQTPRYLVIGTGKKITLECSQTMGHDKMYWYQQDPGMELHLIHYSYGVNSTEKGDLSSESTVSRIRTEHFPLTLESARPSHTSQYLCASSELGTAEAFFGQGTRLTVV.

The V call is TRBV6-2 or TRBV6-3, the J call TRBJ2-5; no reliable D call. Germline loops: CDR1 MNHEY, CDR2 SVGEGT. This CDR3 contains 14 residues. Trimming left V 0 bases short and J 10 bases short, with 15 bases between. The CDR3 loop is CASSYSRGNTDQYF. As DNA, the CDR3 is TGTGCCAGCAGTTACTCGAGAGGCAATACGGACCAGTACTTC.

In DNA form, the CDR3 reads TGTGCCAGCAGCGCCCTTACAGGGGTGGAAGCTTTCTTT. It is translated as CASSALTGVEAFF. The J gene is TRBJ1-1, the V gene TRBV2; 7 nucleotides agree with TRBD1. The germline V gene encodes CDR1 SNHLY and CDR2 FYNNEI. This CDR3 region has 13 residues. Trimming cost V 6 bases and J 8 bases; bases outside gene matches: 9.